The rows below give T cell receptor beta chains drawn from one sample of a study of identifying expanded T cells in peripheral blood. Here immunoSEQ multiplex PCR was the method, and the copy in TCRdb shows in-frame clones only, minus some. The repertoire holds about 94,000 clones, with 88% as singletons. The sequenced material came from blood. All receptors come from a person aged 18-70 years in good health. The CDR3 runs from the conserved cysteine through the conserved F or W. The D gene is left open where the match is weak. The size of a clone is reported for some rows only, either as once, few or many, or as a class for expanded clones.

cdr3_length j_call d_call clone_size v_call cdr3_aa cdr3_nt
15 TRBJ2-1 . . TRBV6-1 CASRRDYSSYNEQFF TGTGCCAGCAGAAGAGATTATAGCTCCTACAATGAGCAGTTCTTC
15 TRBJ1-1 . . TRBV18 CASSPGQIMNTEAFF TGTGCCAGCTCACCCGGACAGATTATGAACACTGAAGCTTTCTTT
15 TRBJ1-6 . . TRBV5-1 CASSLNAGEMSNLHF TGCGCCAGCAGCTTGAACGCTGGCGAGATGAGTAACCTCCACTTT
13 TRBJ2-7 TRBD1 once TRBV27 CASSFDGTGEQYF TGTGCCAGCAGTTTCGACGGGACAGGCGAGCAGTACTTC
13 TRBJ2-7 . . TRBV29-1 CSASPRGAYEQYF TGCAGCGCAAGTCCTCGGGGGGCATACGAGCAGTACTTC
15 TRBJ1-2 . once TRBV5-1 CASSLEWGQDYGYTF TGCGCCAGCAGCTTGGAATGGGGGCAAGACTATGGCTACACCTTC
17 TRBJ1-4 TRBD1 . TRBV19 CASSMGQGSSTNEKLFF TGTGCCAGTAGTATGGGACAGGGGTCATCAACTAATGAAAAACTGTTTTTT
17 TRBJ1-3 TRBD1 . TRBV19 CASSLPTGPSSGNTIYF TGTGCCAGTAGTCTTCCGACAGGGCCCTCCTCTGGAAACACCATATATTTT
14 TRBJ2-1 TRBD1 . TRBV7-7 CASSLGTGLDEQFF TGTGCCAGCAGCCTTGGGACAGGGCTCGATGAGCAGTTCTTC
18 TRBJ1-5 TRBD1 . TRBV11-2 CASSLDGTGAPSNQPQHF TGTGCCAGCAGCTTAGATGGGACAGGGGCCCCTAGCAATCAGCCCCAGCATTTT
14 TRBJ2-6 . . TRBV4-3 CASSPSLGANVLTF TGCGCCAGCAGCCCCTCCCTGGGAGCCAACGTCCTGACTTTC
15 TRBJ2-1 TRBD2 . TRBV19 CASKRLAGAYNEQFF TGTGCCAGTAAACGACTAGCGGGAGCTTACAATGAGCAGTTCTTC
15 TRBJ2-1 TRBD2 . TRBV5-1 CASSWRAGGPKEQFF TGCGCCAGCAGCTGGCGAGCGGGGGGGCCGAAAGAGCAGTTCTTC
16 TRBJ1-4 . . TRBV6-1 CASSEGWRQYNEKLFF TGTGCCAGCAGTGAAGGTTGGCGTCAGTATAATGAAAAACTGTTTTTT
14 TRBJ2-1 . few TRBV7-2 CASSLGDIPNEQFF TGTGCCAGCAGCTTAGGGGACATCCCCAATGAGCAGTTCTTC
14 TRBJ1-1 . . TRBV4-3 CASSQDRAYTEAFF TGCGCCAGCAGCCAAGACAGGGCTTACACTGAAGCTTTCTTT
14 TRBJ2-7 TRBD2 . TRBV5-5 CASSSIRGGYEQYF TGTGCCAGCAGCTCAATACGGGGGGGTTACGAGCAGTACTTC
14 TRBJ2-7 TRBD2 . TRBV9 CASSRTSDTYEQYF TGTGCCAGCAGCCGGACTAGCGACACCTACGAGCAGTACTTC
18 TRBJ2-2 TRBD2 . TRBV19 CASSMRASGGLLTGELFF TGTGCCAGTAGTATGCGGGCTAGCGGGGGCCTACTCACCGGGGAGCTGTTTTTT
15 TRBJ1-1 . . TRBV5-4 CASSNQGFRNTEAFF TGTGCCAGCAGCAACCAGGGGTTTCGGAACACTGAAGCTTTCTTT
15 TRBJ1-5 . . TRBV6-5 CASSYSADYNQPQHF TGTGCCAGCAGTTACTCGGCTGATTACAATCAGCCCCAGCATTTT
12 TRBJ1-1 . . TRBV11-2 CASSFLGTEAFF TGTGCCAGCAGCTTTTTGGGAACTGAAGCTTTCTTT
14 TRBJ1-4 . . TRBV5-6 CASSLVDVNEKLFF TGTGCCAGCAGCTTGGTGGATGTTAATGAAAAACTGTTTTTT
14 TRBJ1-5 . . TRBV11-2 CASSLVGGGQPQHF TGTGCCAGCAGCTTAGTAGGGGGAGGGCAGCCCCAGCATTTT
17 TRBJ1-2 . . TRBV29-1 CSVDTGSGAFSGYGYTF TGCAGCGTTGATACGGGGTCCGGAGCTTTTTCGGGCTATGGCTACACCTTC
14 TRBJ1-2 TRBD1 . TRBV9 CASSLDRPNYGYTF TGTGCCAGCAGCTTGGACAGGCCTAACTATGGCTACACCTTC
14 TRBJ1-5 . . TRBV4-3 CASTLDLGNQPQHF TGCGCCAGCACCCTGGACCTGGGCAATCAGCCCCAGCATTTT
12 TRBJ1-6 TRBD1 . TRBV10-3 CAIGTAPKTLHF TGTGCCATCGGGACAGCCCCTAAGACCCTCCACTTT
17 TRBJ2-5 . once TRBV19 CASSIIVGQRGGETQYF TGTGCCAGTAGTATAATAGTCGGCCAGCGAGGTGGAGAGACCCAGTACTTC